Each of the 8 T cell receptor beta chains below was sequenced from the same sample in a study of cytomegalovirus exposure and HLA in healthy donors. The PCR had 60 Vbeta and 13 Jbeta primers. Assay: immunoSEQ multiplex PCR; the TCRdb copy retains only in-frame clones and omits some. Here the sample spans about 200,000 clones, 70% to 80% being singletons. Sample: PBMCs. These receptors originate from a woman in her twenties or thirties in good health and CMV-seropositive.

The chain links TRBV30 to TRBJ2-1, with a tentative D call TRBD2 (5 bases). Germline lookup yields CDR1 GTSNPN and CDR2 SVGIG (reference sequence). This CDR3 is 14 amino acids long. V was pared by 1 base and J by 2 bases, with 9 bases between. Written as DNA, the CDR3 is TGTGCCTGGAGTGGGAGGCTCGCCTACAATGAGCAGTTCTTC. Protein product: CAWSGRLAYNEQFF.

The gene calls are TRBV7-8 and TRBJ2-7; 8 bases fit TRBD1. From germline, CDR1 is SGHVS and CDR2 FQNEAQ. Trimming cost V 2 bases and J 4 bases; bases outside gene matches: 7. This CDR3 is 15 amino acids long. CDR3 sequence: CASSLSSGGGYEQYF. DNA for the CDR3: TGTGCCAGCAGCTTATCGTCAGGGGGCGGGTACGAGCAGTACTTC.

J is TRBJ2-1 and V is TRBV4-1, with a weak D call TRBD1 (5 bases). V lost 6 bases to trimming and J lost 6 bases, with 15 bases between them. This CDR3 region has 14 residues. CDR1 and CDR2 (germline): MGHRA, YSYEKL. CDR3 sequence reads: CASREWGQGNEQFF. The CDR3 nucleotides read TGCGCCAGCAGAGAATGGGGCCAGGGCAATGAGCAGTTCTTC.

This chain connects TRBV27 to TRBJ2-1; 8 bases fit TRBD2. Germline V gene sequence: CDR1 MNHEY, CDR2 SMNVEV (reference sequence). The CDR3 extends over 14 amino acids. Trimming took 7 bases from V and 5 from J; bases not matched to a gene: 7. The CDR3 is CASKTSANHNEQFF. In DNA, the CDR3 is TGTGCCAGCAAGACTAGCGCTAACCACAATGAGCAGTTCTTC.

As DNA, the CDR3 is TGTGCCAGCAGCTTGGCGGGGGACTCCTACGAGCAGTACTTC. It is translated as CASSLAGDSYEQYF. V usage is TRBV13 and J usage is TRBJ2-7, with 7 positions matching TRBD2. CDR3 size: 14 residues. CDR1 is PRHDT and CDR2 is FYEKMQ in the germline V gene (reference sequence). V was clipped by 3 bases and J by 0 bases; unmatched bases: 2.

This clone has just a few counts. The CDR3 here is CASSIGEQTQETQYF. In nucleotides, the CDR3 is TGTGCCAGTAGTATCGGGGAACAGACACAAGAGACCCAGTACTTC. The rearrangement links TRBV19 to TRBJ2-5; possibly TRBD2 for D (5 bases). V dropped 3 bases and J dropped 2 bases, with 13 bases sitting between them. Germline CDR1 reads LNHDA; CDR2 reads SQIVND (reference sequence). This CDR3 has 15 residues.

V and J are TRBV28 and TRBJ1-3, with TRBD1 matching over 7 bases. Germline CDR1 and CDR2: MDHEN and SYDVKM. This CDR3 region has 16 residues. V was clipped by 3 bases and J by 1 base; unmatched bases: 6. The DNA for the CDR3 is TGTGCCAGCAGTTTTCAGGGGGAGAGGTCTGGAAACACCATATATTTT. It encodes CASSFQGERSGNTIYF.

The V gene is TRBV4-3, the J gene TRBJ2-1; possible D gene TRBD2, 5 bases. The CDR3 totals 15 residues. The V gene's germline CDR1 is LGHNA and CDR2 YSLEER. V was pared by 4 bases and J by 4 bases, with 14 bases between. CDR3 amino acids: CASSPGLAYYNEQFF. CDR3 sequence (DNA): TGCGCCAGCAGCCCTGGACTGGCGTATTACAATGAGCAGTTCTTC.